This is a list of T cell receptor beta chains from one sample in a study of T cells expressing NK-cell markers. TCRdb derives one entry per CDR3 protein from the 5' RACE reads, leaving out DNA. The sample has approximately 440,000 distinct CDR3 sequences. Input material: blood T cells: a sorted CD56 or NKG2C T cell subset, CD4+ or CD8+ T cells, or bulk PBMC T cells (not recorded which). Source of these receptors: a woman aged 50 to 65 in good health. Each CDR3 is given with its conserved first and last residue.

>TRBV29-1|12|TRBJ2-1
CSASGFYNEQFF
>TRBV10-3|14|TRBJ1-1
CAISELQGATEAFF
>TRBV11-3|15|TRBJ2-1
CASSLLAERYNEQFF
>TRBV4-1|15|TRBJ2-3
CASSQLTSAVVPQYF
>TRBV11-2|14|TRBJ1-1
CASSWGQANTEAFF
>TRBV6-5|14|TRBJ2-2
CASRTGQVTGELFF
>TRBV20-1|13|TRBJ2-7
CSASLPNNYEQYF
>TRBV5-1|15|TRBJ2-1
CASSLQTSGVNEQFF
>TRBV5-5|16|TRBJ2-3
CASSLRTSGRPDTQYF
>TRBV11-2|16|TRBJ1-3
CASSLATGGSGNTIYF
>TRBV19|17|TRBJ2-1
CASRLPGPKPQDNEQFF
>TRBV7-9|16|TRBJ2-7
CASSPPFVPGMYEQYF
>TRBV4-1|13|TRBJ1-1
CASSPTGYTEAFF
>TRBV20-1|12|TRBJ2-1
CSAGSAYNEQFF
>TRBV10-3|13|TRBJ1-1
CAIWDRVNTEAFF
>TRBV5-1|16|TRBJ1-2
CASSTGGGGLGYGYTF
>TRBV20-1|14|TRBJ2-3
CSALTLLERDTQYF
>TRBV4-2|15|TRBJ1-1
CASSQPGTERLEAFF
>TRBV28|13|TRBJ1-5
CASIEGPGQPQHF
>TRBV20-1|15|TRBJ1-5
CSAQPGPWGNQPQHF
>TRBV28|14|TRBJ2-2
CASRFSSGDGELFF
>TRBV25-1|18|TRBJ2-3
CASLGRGGRPSSTDTQYF
>TRBV20-1|17|TRBJ2-6
CSASRGRRISGANVLTF
>TRBV4-1|15|TRBJ2-1
CASSQLTSAYNEQFF
>TRBV4-1|14|TRBJ2-3
CASSFSARADTQYF
>TRBV7-8|14|TRBJ2-2
CASSYTSGTGELFF
>TRBV20-1|13|TRBJ2-7
CSADKREGGEQYF
>TRBV24-1|19|TRBJ2-1
CATSALTLAGGPRDNEQFF
>TRBV7-2|16|TRBJ2-3
CASSPWTSGRAVTQYF
>TRBV6-5|15|TRBJ2-1
CASRTGTVVYNEQFF
>TRBV18|14|TRBJ1-4
CASSPGPNNEKLFF
>TRBV3-1|16|TRBJ2-5
CASSQRLQGVRETQYF
>TRBV6-2/TRBV6-3|17|TRBJ2-3
CASSYSASGRARDTQYF
>TRBV5-6|12|TRBJ1-1
CASWDSNTEAFF
>TRBV19|16|TRBJ2-3
CASRQKGGINPDTQYF
>TRBV2|13|TRBJ2-7
CASSDSSSYEQYF
>TRBV7-3|16|TRBJ2-1
CASSLKGSGGWDEQFF
>TRBV2|11|TRBJ2-1
CASSVDGGQFF
>TRBV3-1|15|TRBJ2-1
CASSHPAGSYNEQFF
>TRBV6-1|13|TRBJ1-2
CATTSGTGVGYTF
>TRBV5-1|16|TRBJ2-2
CASSLVGESIGGELFF